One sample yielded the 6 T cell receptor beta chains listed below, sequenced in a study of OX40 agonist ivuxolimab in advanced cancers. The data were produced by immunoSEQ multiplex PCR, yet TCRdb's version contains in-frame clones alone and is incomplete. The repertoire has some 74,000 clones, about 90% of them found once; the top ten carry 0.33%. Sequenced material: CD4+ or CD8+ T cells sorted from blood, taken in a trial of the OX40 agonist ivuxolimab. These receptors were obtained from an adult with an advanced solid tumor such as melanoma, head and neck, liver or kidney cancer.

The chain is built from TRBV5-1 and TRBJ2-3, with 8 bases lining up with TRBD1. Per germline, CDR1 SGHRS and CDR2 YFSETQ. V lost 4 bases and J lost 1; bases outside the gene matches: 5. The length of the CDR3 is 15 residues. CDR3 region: CASSPGGFGTDTQYF. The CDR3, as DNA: TGCGCCAGCAGCCCAGGGGGCTTCGGCACAGATACGCAGTATTTT.

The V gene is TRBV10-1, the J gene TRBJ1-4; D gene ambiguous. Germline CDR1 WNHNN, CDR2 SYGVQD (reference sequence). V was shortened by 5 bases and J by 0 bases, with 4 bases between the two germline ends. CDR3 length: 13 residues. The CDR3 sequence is CASSSTTNEKLFF. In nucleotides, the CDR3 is TGCGCCAGCAGTTCGACAACTAATGAAAAACTGTTTTTT.

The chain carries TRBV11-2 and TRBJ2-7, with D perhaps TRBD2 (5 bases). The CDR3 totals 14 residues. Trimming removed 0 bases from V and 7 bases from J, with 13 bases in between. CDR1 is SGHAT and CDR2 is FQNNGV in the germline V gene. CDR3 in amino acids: CASSLESGSGEQYF. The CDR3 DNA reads TGTGCCAGCAGCTTAGAATCTGGGTCGGGGGAGCAGTACTTC.

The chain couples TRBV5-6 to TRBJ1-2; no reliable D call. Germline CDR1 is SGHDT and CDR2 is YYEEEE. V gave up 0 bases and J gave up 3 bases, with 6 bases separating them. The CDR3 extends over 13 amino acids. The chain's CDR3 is CASSLGSHYGYTF. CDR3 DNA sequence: TGTGCCAGCAGCTTGGGAAGCCACTATGGCTACACCTTC.

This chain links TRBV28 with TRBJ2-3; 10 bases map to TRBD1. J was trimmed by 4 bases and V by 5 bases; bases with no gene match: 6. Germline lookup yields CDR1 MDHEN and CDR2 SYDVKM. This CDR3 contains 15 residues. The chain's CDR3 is CASSQDRGGSDTQYF. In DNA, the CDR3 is TGTGCCAGCAGTCAGGACAGGGGGGGATCAGATACGCAGTATTTT.

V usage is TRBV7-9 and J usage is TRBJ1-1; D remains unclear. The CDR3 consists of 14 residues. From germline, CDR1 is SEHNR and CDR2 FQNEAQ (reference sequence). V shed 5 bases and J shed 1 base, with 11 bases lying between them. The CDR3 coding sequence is TGTGCCAGCAGCCCAAGTGGGCAGAACACTGAAGCTTTCTTT. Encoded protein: CASSPSGQNTEAFF.